This note documents a single T cell receptor (beta chain) sequence. Its antigen is unidentified. Trimming pared 4 bases from V and 0 bases from J, leaving 19 bases between. The CDR3 totals 17 residues. Germline lookup yields CDR1 SGDLS and CDR2 YYNGEE. The data derive from a study of cytomegalovirus exposure and HLA in healthy donors. Study-wide results and caveats: Researchers had no immune exposure information except CMV serostatus available. It has been reported that TCR beta sequences accurately predicted the HLA-A and HLA-B alleles of most subjects. Links to common viral pathogens appeared, in a later analysis, for several of the most significant clusters.

The PCR contained 60 Vbeta and 13 Jbeta primers. Profiled with immunoSEQ multiplex PCR; TCRdb holds only in-frame clones, not every one. Of 140,000 or so clones detected, approximately 79% appear once; the ten largest clones hold approximately 4.3%. V gene TRBV9 combines with J gene TRBJ1-2; no firm D call. Sequenced sample: PBMCs. The clonotype originates from a man between 18 and 29 years old in good health and CMV-seropositive. The CDR3 sequence is CASSPEVEGLSNYGYTF. CDR3 coding DNA: TGTGCCAGCAGCCCGGAGGTTGAGGGCCTTTCTAACTATGGCTACACCTTC.